These 2 T cell receptor beta chains originate from one sample sequenced in a study of blood T cell repertoires in COVID-19. Sequenced by immunoSEQ multiplex PCR; TCRdb stores in-frame clones only, minus some. Among about 400,000 clones listed, about nine tenths were seen once. Material: PBMCs or T cells enriched from blood (not recorded which). The receptors come from a woman in her 30s who had recovered from COVID-19.

This chain uses TRBV3-1 (or the pseudogene TRBV3-2) with TRBJ1-1, with D unresolved. Deletions cut 4 bases from V and 5 bases from J, with 8 bases between. CDR1 is LGHDT, CDR2 YNNKEL, per germline (reference sequence). The CDR3 is 12 amino acids. The CDR3 sequence: CASSPSHTEAFF. CDR3 coding DNA: TGTGCCAGCAGCCCTAGCCATACTGAAGCTTTCTTT.

This chain uses TRBV25-1 with TRBJ2-3, with D tentatively TRBD2 (6 bases). Germline values: CDR1 MGHDK, CDR2 SYGVNS. The CDR3 has 13 amino acids. V dropped 1 base and J dropped 8 bases, with 10 bases sitting between them. The CDR3 DNA is TGTGCCAGCAGTGAATTGGTGGGGGGTACGCAGTATTTT. Translation gives CASSELVGGTQYF.